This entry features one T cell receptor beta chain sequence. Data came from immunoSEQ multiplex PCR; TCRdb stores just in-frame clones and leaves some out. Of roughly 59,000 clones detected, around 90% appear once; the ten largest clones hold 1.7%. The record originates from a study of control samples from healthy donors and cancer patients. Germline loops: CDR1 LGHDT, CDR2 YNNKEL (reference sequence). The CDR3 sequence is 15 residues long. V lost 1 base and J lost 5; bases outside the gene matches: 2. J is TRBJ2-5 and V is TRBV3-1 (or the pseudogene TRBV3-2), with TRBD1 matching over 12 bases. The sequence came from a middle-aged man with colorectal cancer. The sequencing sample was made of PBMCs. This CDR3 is CASSQGDRGRETQYF. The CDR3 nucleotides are TGTGCCAGCAGCCAAGGGGACAGGGGGCGGGAGACCCAGTACTTC.